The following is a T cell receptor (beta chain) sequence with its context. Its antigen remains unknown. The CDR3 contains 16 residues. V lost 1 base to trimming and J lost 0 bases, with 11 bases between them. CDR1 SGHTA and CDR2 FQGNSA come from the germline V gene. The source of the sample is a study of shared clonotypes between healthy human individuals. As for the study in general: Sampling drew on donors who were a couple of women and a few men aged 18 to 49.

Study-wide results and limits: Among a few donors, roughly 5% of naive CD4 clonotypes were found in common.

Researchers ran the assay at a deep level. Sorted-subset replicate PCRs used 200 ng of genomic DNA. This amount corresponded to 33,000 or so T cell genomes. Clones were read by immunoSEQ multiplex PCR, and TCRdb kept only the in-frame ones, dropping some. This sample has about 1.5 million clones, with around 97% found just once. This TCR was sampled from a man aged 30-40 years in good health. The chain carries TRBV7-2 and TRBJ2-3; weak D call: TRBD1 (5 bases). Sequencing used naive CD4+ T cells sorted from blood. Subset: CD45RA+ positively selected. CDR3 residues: CASSLDRLRSTDTQYF. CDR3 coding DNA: TGTGCCAGCAGCTTAGACAGGCTCCGTAGCACAGATACGCAGTATTTT.